This T cell receptor beta chain was identified in a study of blood T cell repertoires in COVID-19. Trimming left V 5 bases short and J 2 bases short, with 9 bases between. The CDR3 totals 13 residues. Per the germline V gene, CDR1 is SGHVS and CDR2 is FNYEAQ. The protocol was immunoSEQ multiplex PCR, while the TCRdb copy is restricted to in-frame clones and leaves out a portion. The sample shows about 100,000 clones, 80% of them seen only once. V and J are TRBV7-6 and TRBJ1-1, with a tentative D call TRBD1 (5 bases). Material: peripheral blood. This TCR came from a woman aged 65 to 85 with acute or convalescent COVID-19. This chain's CDR3 is CASSGDSNTEAFF. The CDR3, as DNA: TGTGCCAGCAGCGGAGACAGCAACACTGAAGCTTTCTTT.